One T cell receptor (beta chain) is described in this entry. Its cognate antigen is unknown. J was trimmed by 1 base and V by 4 bases; bases with no gene match: 0. The CDR3 covers 13 residues. This entry comes from a study of T cell responses to AZD1222 COVID-19 vaccine. Study-level results: Only a handful of AZD1222 recipients tested seropositive at baseline. Per reports, nearly half of all spike-specific TCRs target regions that are unmutated in variants. After two AZD1222 doses, spike-specific TCR breadth and depth rose versus day 0. Among the donors, most were white British and more were female, and clonal diversity was possibly underestimated.

Sequencing used immunoSEQ multiplex PCR; TCRdb keeps in-frame clones, though not all of them. This sample has roughly 100,000 clones, with roughly 87% found just once. The V call is TRBV12-3 or TRBV12-4, the J call TRBJ2-5; 7 bases agree with TRBD2. This sequence originates from an adult who received the AZD1222 COVID-19 vaccine. The sample here was peripheral blood, taken 28 days after the second AZD1222 dose. The CDR3, as DNA: TGTGCCAGCAGTTGGACTAGCCAAGAGACCCAGTACTTC. Residues: CASSWTSQETQYF.